This T cell receptor beta chain was found in a study of T-cell reconstitution after alpha-beta-depleted transplantation in children. Using unique molecular identifiers, the investigators prepared the TCRbeta library. TCRdb called the PCR reads again in MiXCR, with one record for every CDR3 protein. The data contain about a million distinct CDR3 sequences, about 29% of them singletons. Germline assignment: CDR1 SGHRS and CDR2 YFSETQ. The length of the CDR3 is 14 residues. V gave up 5 bases and J gave up 1 base, with 9 bases separating them. This chain links TRBV5-1 with TRBJ1-4; no clear D. This TCR was sampled from a boy younger than two who had a stem cell transplant for SCID, so the T cells may come from the graft donor. Sample: PBMCs, mostly from graft donor cells, taken 360 days after TCRalphabeta/CD19-depleted stem cell transplant. The CDR3 reads CASRSGGTNEKLFF. CDR3 coding DNA: TGCGCCAGCAGGTCGGGAGGAACTAATGAAAAACTGTTTTTT.